This T cell receptor beta chain originates from a study of CD8+ T cells in alopecia areata. Note on this clone: Its antigen is not known.

Regarding the study as a whole: The link between baseline CD8+ expansion and response remains uncertain with one nonresponder.

The treatment is: oral pan-JAK inhibitor, 5-10 mg twice daily. Alopecia areata patients gave lesional scalp punch biopsies and peripheral blood samples. Starting from PBMCs, sorting isolated CD4+ and CD8+ T cells. Germline V gene data show CDR1 as SQVTM and CDR2 as ANQGSEA. The V end lost 4 bases, the J end lost 6 bases, and 13 bases lay between the germline ends. There are 13 residues in the CDR3. cDNA prepared by RNA extraction and subsequent reverse transcription served as the template for sequencing. Produced via immunoSEQ multiplex PCR; TCRdb's table is partial and in-frame only. The data show around 290,000 clones, roughly 60% seen once.

The source material was CD4+ T cells sorted from blood, sampled at week 24, from a patient treated with tofacitinib. This TCR was sampled from a human donor with alopecia areata. This sequence joins TRBV29-1 and TRBJ1-5, with D possibly being TRBD1 (6 bases). For the CDR3, the DNA is TGCAGCGTTGTTTGGGGGGCTCGTCAGCCCCAGCATTTT. Translating gives CSVVWGARQPQHF. Complete variable domain (other parts from reference TRBV29-1 and TRBJ1-5): SAVISQKPSRDICQRGTSLTIQCQVDSQVTMMFWYRQQPGQSLTLIATANQGSEATYESGFVIDKFPISRPNLTFSTLTVSNMSPEDSSIYLCSVVWGARQPQHFGDGTRLSIL.